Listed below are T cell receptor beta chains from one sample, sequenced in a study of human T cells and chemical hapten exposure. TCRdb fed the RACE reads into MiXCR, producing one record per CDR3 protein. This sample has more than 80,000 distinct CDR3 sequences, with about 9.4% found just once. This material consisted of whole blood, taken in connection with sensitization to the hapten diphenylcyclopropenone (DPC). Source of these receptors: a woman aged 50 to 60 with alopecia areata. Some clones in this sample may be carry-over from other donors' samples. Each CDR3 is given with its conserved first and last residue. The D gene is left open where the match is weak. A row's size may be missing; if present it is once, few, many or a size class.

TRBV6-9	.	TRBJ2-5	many	CASSYEGPQETQYF	TGTGCCAGCAGTTATGAGGGCCCCCAAGAGACCCAGTACTTC
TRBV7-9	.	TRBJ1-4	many	CASSSPAFGEKLFF	TGTGCCAGCAGCTCACCGGCTTTTGGAGAAAAACTGTTTTTT
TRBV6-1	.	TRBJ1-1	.	CASSGSGADTEAFF	TGTGCCAGCAGTGGTTCAGGGGCGGACACTGAAGCTTTCTTT
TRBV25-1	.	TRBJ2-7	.	CASSTGRSPYEQYF	TGTGCCAGCAGTACGGGGAGGTCCCCCTACGAGCAGTACTTC
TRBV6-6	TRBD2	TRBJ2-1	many	CASSSSGSSYNEQFF	TGTGCCAGCAGCAGCAGCGGGAGCTCCTACAATGAGCAGTTCTTC
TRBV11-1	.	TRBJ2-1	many	CASSLFRSEQFF	TGTGCCAGCAGCTTATTCAGGAGTGAGCAGTTCTTC
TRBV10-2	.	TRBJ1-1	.	CASSESSGWRVAFF	TGCGCCAGCAGTGAGTCGAGCGGGTGGAGAGTAGCTTTCTTT
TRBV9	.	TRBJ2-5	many	CASSVESIQETQYF	TGTGCCAGCAGCGTAGAAAGCATCCAAGAGACCCAGTACTTC
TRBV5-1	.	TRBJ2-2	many	CASSSYTPNTGELFF	TGCGCCAGCAGCTCCTATACACCGAACACCGGGGAGCTGTTTTTT
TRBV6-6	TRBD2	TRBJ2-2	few	CASSYRGDSSGELFF	TGTGCCAGCAGTTACCGGGGGGATAGTAGCGGGGAGCTGTTTTTT
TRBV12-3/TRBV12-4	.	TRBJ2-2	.	CASSQQGSTGELFF	TGTGCCAGCAGTCAACAGGGTTCTACCGGGGAGCTGTTTTTT
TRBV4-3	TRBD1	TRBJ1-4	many	CASSANRGTNEKLFF	TGCGCCAGCAGCGCTAACAGGGGTACTAATGAAAAACTGTTTTTT
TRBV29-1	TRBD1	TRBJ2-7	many	CSVQTGGGYEQYF	TGCAGCGTCCAGACAGGGGGAGGATACGAGCAGTACTTC
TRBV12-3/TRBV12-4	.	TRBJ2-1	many	CASSTGTGGGTLRDEQFF	TGTGCCAGCAGCACAGGGACTGGGGGAGGCACCCTTAGGGATGAGCAGTTCTTC
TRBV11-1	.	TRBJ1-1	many	CASSRGPVLEAFF	TGTGCCAGCAGCCGGGGCCCAGTCTTAGAAGCTTTCTTT
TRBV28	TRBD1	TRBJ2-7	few	CASSQRDSFSEQYF	TGTGCCAGCAGTCAAAGGGACAGTTTCTCCGAGCAGTACTTC
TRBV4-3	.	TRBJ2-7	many	CASSQDERGPRQYF	TGCGCCAGCAGCCAAGATGAGAGAGGGCCCCGGCAGTACTTC
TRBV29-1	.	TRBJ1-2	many	CSVSGGGYGYTF	TGCAGCGTTTCCGGCGGCGGCTATGGCTACACCTTC
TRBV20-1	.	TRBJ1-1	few	CSARRGGLNTEAFF	TGCAGTGCTAGACGAGGGGGGCTGAACACTGAAGCTTTCTTT
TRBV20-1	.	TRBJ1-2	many	CSARRAGDDYGYTF	TGCAGTGCTAGGAGGGCAGGGGATGACTATGGCTACACCTTC
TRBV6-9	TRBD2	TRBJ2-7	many	CASSSPSGAKRELYEQYF	TGTGCCAGCAGTTCCCCGAGCGGGGCCAAGCGGGAGCTGTACGAGCAGTACTTC
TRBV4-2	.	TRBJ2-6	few	CASSQDKGGTGANVLTF	TGTGCCAGCAGCCAAGATAAAGGAGGGACCGGGGCCAACGTCCTGACTTTC
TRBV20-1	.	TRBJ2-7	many	CSARDQSRFGEQYF	TGCAGTGCTAGAGATCAATCCAGGTTTGGCGAGCAGTACTTC
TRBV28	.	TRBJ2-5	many	CASSRTGGGEETQYF	TGTGCCAGCAGTCGGACAGGAGGGGGAGAAGAGACCCAGTACTTC
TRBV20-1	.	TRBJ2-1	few	CSARFPRLVYEQFF	TGCAGTGCTAGATTCCCCCGACTAGTCTATGAGCAGTTCTTC
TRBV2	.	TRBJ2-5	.	CASNAGTNQETQYF	TGTGCCAGCAATGCCGGGACCAACCAAGAGACCCAGTACTTC
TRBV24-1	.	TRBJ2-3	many	CATRSGTDTQYF	TGTGCCACCCGGAGTGGCACAGATACGCAGTATTTT
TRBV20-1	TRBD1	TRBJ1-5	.	CSASGQVQPQHF	TGCAGTGCTAGCGGACAGGTCCAGCCCCAGCATTTT
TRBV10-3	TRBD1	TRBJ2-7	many	CAISEPGQEYEQYF	TGTGCCATCAGTGAACCCGGACAGGAATACGAGCAGTACTTC
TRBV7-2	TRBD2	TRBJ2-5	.	CASSSTGTSGQETQYF	TGTGCCAGCAGCTCAACCGGGACTAGCGGACAAGAGACCCAGTACTTC
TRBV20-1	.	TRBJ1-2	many	CSARDPVRPETGYTF	TGCAGTGCTAGAGATCCTGTCCGCCCAGAAACGGGCTACACCTTC
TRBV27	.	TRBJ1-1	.	CASSPLAGGDAFF	TGTGCCAGCAGTCCCCTGGCGGGGGGCGACGCTTTCTTT
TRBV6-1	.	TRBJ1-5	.	CASSHRGHNQPQHF	TGTGCCAGCAGTCACCGGGGCCACAATCAGCCCCAGCATTTT
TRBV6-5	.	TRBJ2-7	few	CASSYSWQGRSYEQYF	TGTGCCAGCAGTTACTCGTGGCAGGGAAGGTCCTACGAGCAGTACTTC
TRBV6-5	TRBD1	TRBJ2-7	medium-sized	CASSRYPFFPGQKTYEQYF	TGTGCCAGCAGTCGATATCCCTTTTTTCCGGGACAGAAAACCTACGAGCAGTACTTC
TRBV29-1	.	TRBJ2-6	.	CSVEVAGSGANVLTF	TGCAGCGTTGAGGTCGCAGGGTCTGGGGCCAACGTCCTGACTTTC
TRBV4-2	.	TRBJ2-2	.	CASSHGDTGELFF	TGTGCCAGCAGCCATGGGGACACCGGGGAGCTGTTTTTT
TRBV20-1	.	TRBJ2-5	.	CSAFLTQETQYF	TGCAGCGCTTTTCTAACCCAAGAGACCCAGTACTTC
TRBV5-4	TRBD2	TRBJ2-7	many	CASSLAGLAGITYEQYF	TGTGCCAGCAGCTTGGCGGGACTAGCGGGAATAACCTACGAGCAGTACTTC
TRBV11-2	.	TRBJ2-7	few	CASSLAHIEQYF	TGTGCCAGCAGCTTAGCTCATATCGAGCAGTACTTC
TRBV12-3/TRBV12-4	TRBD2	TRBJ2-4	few	CASSFRTSGRVNIQYF	TGTGCCAGCAGTTTCCGGACTAGCGGGAGAGTAAACATTCAGTACTTC
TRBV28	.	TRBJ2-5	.	CANSLPPTQYF	TGTGCCAACAGTCTCCCTCCGACCCAGTACTTC
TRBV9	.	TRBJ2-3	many	CAGYYPRSGNTDTQYF	TGTGCCGGCTACTACCCTAGGAGCGGCAACACAGATACGCAGTATTTT
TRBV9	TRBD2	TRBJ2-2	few	CASSVGPLAAKGGELFF	TGTGCCAGCAGCGTGGGGCCACTAGCGGCGAAGGGCGGGGAGCTGTTTTTT
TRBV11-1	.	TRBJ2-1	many	CASSYRMMISYNEQFF	TGTGCCAGCAGCTACAGGATGATGATCTCCTACAATGAGCAGTTCTTC
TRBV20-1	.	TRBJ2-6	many	CSAIDRANVLTF	TGCAGTGCTATAGACAGGGCCAACGTCCTGACTTTC
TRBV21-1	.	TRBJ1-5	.	CASSPIMPNQPQHF	TGTGCCAGCAGCCCCATTATGCCAAATCAGCCCCAGCATTTT
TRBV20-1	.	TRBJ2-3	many	CSAGAVFEGIGDTQYF	TGCAGTGCTGGAGCGGTTTTTGAGGGTATTGGGGATACGCAGTATTTT